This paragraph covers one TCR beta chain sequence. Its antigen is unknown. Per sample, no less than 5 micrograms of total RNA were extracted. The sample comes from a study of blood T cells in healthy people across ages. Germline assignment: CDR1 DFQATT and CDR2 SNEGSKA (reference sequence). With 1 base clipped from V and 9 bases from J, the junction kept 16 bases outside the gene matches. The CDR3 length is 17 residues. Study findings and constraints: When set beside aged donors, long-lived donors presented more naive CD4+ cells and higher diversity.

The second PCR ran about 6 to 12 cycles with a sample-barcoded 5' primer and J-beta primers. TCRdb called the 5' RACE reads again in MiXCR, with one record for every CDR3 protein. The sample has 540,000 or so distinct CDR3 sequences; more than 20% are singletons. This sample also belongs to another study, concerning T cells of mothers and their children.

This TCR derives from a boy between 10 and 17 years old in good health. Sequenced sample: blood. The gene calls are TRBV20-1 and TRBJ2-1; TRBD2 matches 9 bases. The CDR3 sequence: CSARVGGGTSRPGEQFF. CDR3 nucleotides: TGCAGTGCTAGAGTGGGGGGAGGGACTAGCAGGCCGGGTGAGCAGTTCTTC.